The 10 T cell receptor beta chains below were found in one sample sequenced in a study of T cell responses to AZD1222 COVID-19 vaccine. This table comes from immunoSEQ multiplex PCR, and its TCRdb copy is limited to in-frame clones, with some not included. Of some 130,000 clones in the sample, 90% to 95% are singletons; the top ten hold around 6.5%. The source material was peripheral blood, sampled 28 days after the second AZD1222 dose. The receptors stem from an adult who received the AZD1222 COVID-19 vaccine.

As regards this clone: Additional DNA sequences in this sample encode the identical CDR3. CDR3 coding DNA: TGCGCCAGCAGTCCTAGCGGGGGTTCCTACAATGAGCAGTTCTTC. This codes for CASSPSGGSYNEQFF. J is TRBJ2-1 and V is TRBV5-1; TRBD2 matches at 10 bases. CDR1 and CDR2 from the germline V gene are SGHRS and YFSETQ. The CDR3 loop spans 15 amino acids. The V segment lost 5 bases and the J segment 1 base; nucleotides outside the gene matches: 3.

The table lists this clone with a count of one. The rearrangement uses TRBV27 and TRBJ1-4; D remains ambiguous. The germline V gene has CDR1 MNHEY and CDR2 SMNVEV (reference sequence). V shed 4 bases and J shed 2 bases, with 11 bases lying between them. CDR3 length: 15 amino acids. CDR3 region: CASSSLGWTNEKLFF. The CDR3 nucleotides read TGTGCCAGCAGTTCCCTTGGGTGGACTAATGAAAAACTGTTTTTT.

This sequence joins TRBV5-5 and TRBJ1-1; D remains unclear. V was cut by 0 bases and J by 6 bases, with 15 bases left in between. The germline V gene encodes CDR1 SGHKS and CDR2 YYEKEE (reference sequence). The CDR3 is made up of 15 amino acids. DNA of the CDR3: TGTGCCAGCAGCTTGGGGTATCCCAGGTCATCTGAAGCTTTCTTT. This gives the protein CASSLGYPRSSEAFF.

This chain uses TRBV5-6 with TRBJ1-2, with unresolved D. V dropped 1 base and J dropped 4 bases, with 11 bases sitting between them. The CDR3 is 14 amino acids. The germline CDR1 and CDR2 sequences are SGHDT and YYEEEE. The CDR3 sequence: CASSLYGVGYGYTF. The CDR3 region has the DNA TGTGCCAGCAGCTTGTATGGGGTAGGCTATGGCTACACCTTC. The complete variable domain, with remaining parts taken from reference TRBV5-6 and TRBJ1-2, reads DAGVTQSPTHLIKTRGQQVTLRCSPKSGHDTVSWYQQALGQGPQFIFQYYEEEERQRGNFPDRFSGHQFPNYSSELNVNALLLGDSALYLCASSLYGVGYGYTFGSGTRLTVV.

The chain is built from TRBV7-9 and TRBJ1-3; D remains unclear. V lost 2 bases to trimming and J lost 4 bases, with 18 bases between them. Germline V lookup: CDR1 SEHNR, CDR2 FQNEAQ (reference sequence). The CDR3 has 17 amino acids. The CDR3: CASSLPPSLSSGNTIYF. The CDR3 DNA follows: TGTGCCAGCAGCTTACCCCCCTCATTATCCTCCGGAAACACCATATATTTT. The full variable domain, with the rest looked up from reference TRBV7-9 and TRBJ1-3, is DTGVSQNPRHKITKRGQNVTFRCDPISEHNRLYWYRQTLGQGPEFLTYFQNEAQLEKSRLLSDRFSAERPKGSFSTLEIQRTEQGDSAMYLCASSLPPSLSSGNTIYFGEGSWLTVV.

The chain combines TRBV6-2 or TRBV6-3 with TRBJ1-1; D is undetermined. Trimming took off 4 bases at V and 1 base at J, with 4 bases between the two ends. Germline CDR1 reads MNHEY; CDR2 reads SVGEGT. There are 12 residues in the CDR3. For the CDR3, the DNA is TGTGCCAGCAGTTCTGGGAACACTGAAGCTTTCTTT. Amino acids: CASSSGNTEAFF.

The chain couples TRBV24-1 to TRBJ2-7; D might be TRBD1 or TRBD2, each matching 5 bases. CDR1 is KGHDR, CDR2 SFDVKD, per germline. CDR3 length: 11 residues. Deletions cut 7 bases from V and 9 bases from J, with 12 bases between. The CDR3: CATSSLGAQYF. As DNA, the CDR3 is TGTGCCACCAGCTCCCTCGGGGCGCAGTACTTC.

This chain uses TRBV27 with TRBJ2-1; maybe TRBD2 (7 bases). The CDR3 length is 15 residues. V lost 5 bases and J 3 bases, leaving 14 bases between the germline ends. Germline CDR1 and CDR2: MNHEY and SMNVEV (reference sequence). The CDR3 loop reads CASSTFGGLYNEQFF. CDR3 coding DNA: TGTGCCAGCAGTACCTTCGGGGGGCTCTACAATGAGCAGTTCTTC.

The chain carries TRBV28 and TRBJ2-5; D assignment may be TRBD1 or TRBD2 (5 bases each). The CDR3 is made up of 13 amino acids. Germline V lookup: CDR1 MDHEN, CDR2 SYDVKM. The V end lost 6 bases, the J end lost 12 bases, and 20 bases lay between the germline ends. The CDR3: CASSPNPGTAKYF. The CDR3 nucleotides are TGTGCCAGCAGCCCCAATCCGGGGACGGCCAAGTACTTC.

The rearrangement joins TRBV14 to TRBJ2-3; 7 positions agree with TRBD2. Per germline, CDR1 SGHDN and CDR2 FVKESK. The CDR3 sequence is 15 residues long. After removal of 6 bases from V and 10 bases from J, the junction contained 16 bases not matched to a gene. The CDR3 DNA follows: TGTGCCAGCAGTAGAAGGTCGGGAGGATTATTATCGCAGTATTTT. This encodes CASSRRSGGLLSQYF.